Below are 2 T cell receptor beta chains sequenced from a single sample in a study of T cell changes during pregnancy in multiple sclerosis. The protocol was immunoSEQ multiplex PCR, while the TCRdb copy is restricted to in-frame clones and leaves out a portion. The sample lists over 90,000 clones, under 95% occurring once. Sequencing was performed on peripheral blood, taken before pregnancy. The receptors shown here come from a female donor with multiple sclerosis, enrolled in a pregnancy study.

The chain carries TRBV7-8 and TRBJ2-7; possibly TRBD2 for D (5 bases). CDR1 is SGHVS and CDR2 is FQNEAQ in the germline V gene. Trimming stripped 5 bases from V and 3 bases from J, with 35 bases between. The CDR3 covers 21 residues. The CDR3 is CASSHSPPKLGRLVPNYEQYF. The CDR3 coding sequence is TGTGCCAGCAGCCATTCCCCGCCTAAACTAGGCCGGTTAGTTCCCAACTACGAGCAGTACTTC.

This clone has more than one count but fewer than ten. The rearrangement joins TRBV30 to TRBJ1-1; 10 positions agree with TRBD1. V dropped 2 bases and J dropped 5; count of bases not matched to a gene: 8. This CDR3 is built from 15 residues. CDR1 is GTSNPN and CDR2 is SVGIG in the germline V gene (reference sequence). CDR3 amino acids: CAWSPRTGGRTEAFF. The CDR3 region has the DNA TGTGCCTGGAGTCCACGGACAGGGGGTCGAACTGAAGCTTTCTTT.